The next 32 T cell receptor beta chains were all read from a single sample in a study of PD-1 blockade in classical Hodgkin lymphoma. Some clones are missing from TCRdb's copy, which holds only in-frame ones; the method was immunoSEQ multiplex PCR. The data show over 60,000 clones, with 65% to 75% seen just once and approximately 9.9% held by the top ten. The patients all showed relapse after autologous stem cell transplantation, while their brentuximab vedotin exposure varied. The sequenced sample was peripheral blood mononuclear cells (PBMCs), obtained before the second cycle of nivolumab. The receptors stem from a human donor with classical Hodgkin lymphoma.

A few counts support this clone. CDR3: CASSPYQETQYF. The CDR3, as DNA: TGTGCCAGCAGTCCGTACCAAGAGACCCAGTACTTC. The chain recombines TRBV28 with TRBJ2-5; D gene ambiguous. Germline V gene lookup returns CDR1 MDHEN and CDR2 SYDVKM. Trimming took off 5 bases at V and 0 bases at J, with 4 bases between the two ends. There are 12 residues in the CDR3.

There are a few counts of this clone. The chain combines TRBV27 with TRBJ2-1; D assignment may be TRBD1 or TRBD2 (5 bases each). V lost 5 bases to trimming and J lost 3 bases, with 17 bases between them. Germline-derived CDR1 and CDR2 are MNHEY and SMNVEV (reference sequence). CDR3 size: 16 residues. In DNA form, the CDR3 reads TGTGCCAGCAGTGCCCCCGGGACGTCAGGCTACAATGAGCAGTTCTTC. This translates into CASSAPGTSGYNEQFF.

This chain joins TRBV5-1 and TRBJ1-3, with D unresolved. The germline V and J ends were trimmed by 0 bases and 4 bases, with 8 bases remaining between them. The germline CDR1 and CDR2 sequences are SGHRS and YFSETQ. This CDR3 is built from 14 residues. The CDR3 DNA reads TGCGCCAGCAGCTTGGCCCTGGGGGGAAACACCATATATTTT. Amino acids: CASSLALGGNTIYF.

V is TRBV11-2 and J is TRBJ1-4, with TRBD1 matching over 9 bases. CDR3 length equals 17 residues. The germline CDR1 and CDR2 sequences are SGHAT and FQNNGV. V lost 1 base and J lost 5; bases outside the gene matches: 8. CDR3 region: CASSLAIGTGRNEKLFF. DNA for the CDR3: TGTGCCAGCAGCTTAGCGATCGGGACAGGGAGGAATGAAAAACTGTTTTTT.

This clone came up once. The rearrangement uses TRBV5-4 and TRBJ1-2; tentatively, D is TRBD1 (6 bases). The CDR3 runs 14 residues. V was pared by 2 bases and J by 6 bases, with 14 bases between. The germline gives CDR1 SGHNT, CDR2 YYREEE (reference sequence). The CDR3 nucleotides are TGTGCCAGCAGCTTTGGGACACCCAAGGATGGCTACACCTTC. It translates to CASSFGTPKDGYTF.

The rearrangement links TRBV6-6 to TRBJ1-5; 9 bases fit TRBD1. This CDR3 is 15 amino acids long. With V trimmed by 0 bases and J by 7 bases, 4 bases remained unmatched. The V gene's germline CDR1 is MNHNY and CDR2 SVGAGI (reference sequence). For the CDR3, the DNA is TGTGCCAGCAGTTACTCGGGACAGGGAATCCAGCCCCAGCATTTT. It translates to CASSYSGQGIQPQHF.

The chain uses TRBV6-1 and TRBJ1-5; TRBD1 aligns across 7 bases. Germline-derived CDR1 and CDR2 are MNHNS and SASEGT. After removal of 4 bases from V and 3 bases from J, the junction contained 9 bases not matched to a gene. The CDR3 runs 16 residues. The CDR3 sequence is CASSGQQGYSNQPQHF. The CDR3 bases are TGTGCCAGCAGTGGACAACAGGGGTACTCCAATCAGCCCCAGCATTTT.

This chain joins TRBV6-6 and TRBJ1-1, with D unclear. The V end was cut by 0 bases, the J end by 0 bases, with 8 bases between. CDR3 size: 15 residues. Looked up from germline, CDR1 is MNHNY and CDR2 is SVGAGI (reference sequence). Written as DNA, the CDR3 is TGTGCCAGCAGTTACTCGGCCCGATTGAACACTGAAGCTTTCTTT. It is translated as CASSYSARLNTEAFF.

In this sample, this clone turned up once. CDR3 DNA sequence: TGTGCCAGCAGCCCCGGGGGGAACCGGGGCCTTAGCTCCTACAATGAGCAGTTCTTC. Protein sequence: CASSPGGNRGLSSYNEQFF. The rearrangement links TRBV14 to TRBJ2-1; 7 bases line up with TRBD2. The length of the CDR3 is 19 residues. V was clipped by 4 bases and J by 0 bases; unmatched bases: 15. CDR1 and CDR2 from the germline V gene are SGHDN and FVKESK.

This clone is a singleton in its sample. The rearrangement uses TRBV2 and TRBJ2-5, with D unclear. The CDR3 contains 14 residues. Germline lookup yields CDR1 SNHLY and CDR2 FYNNEI. V was pared by 7 bases and J by 3 bases, with 15 bases between. The CDR3 nucleotides are TGTGCCAGCACCGGGCCCCGGTCAGAAGAGACCCAGTACTTC. This translates into CASTGPRSEETQYF. The full variable domain, completed using reference TRBV2 and TRBJ2-5, is EPEVTQTPSHQVTQMGQEVILRCVPISNHLYFYWYRQILGQKVEFLVSFYNNEISEKSEIFDDQFSVERPDGSNFTLKIRSTKLEDSAMYFCASTGPRSEETQYFGPGTRLLVL.

The J gene is TRBJ2-3, the V gene TRBV9; D gene uncertain. V was cut by 4 bases and J by 2 bases, with 11 bases left in between. The CDR3 length is 14 residues. Germline loops: CDR1 SGDLS, CDR2 YYNGEE. The CDR3 spells CASSPRAYTDTQYF. The CDR3 DNA sequence: TGTGCCAGCAGCCCCCGCGCCTACACAGATACGCAGTATTTT.

This rearrangement joins TRBV2 to TRBJ2-5; D ambiguous. V shed 3 bases and J shed 5 bases, with 10 bases lying between them. Germline assignment: CDR1 SNHLY and CDR2 FYNNEI. This CDR3 spans 13 amino acids. CDR3 in DNA: TGTGCCAGCAGTGAGGGATTTCGGGAGACCCAGTACTTC. Its translation is CASSEGFRETQYF.

This chain joins TRBV7-3 and TRBJ2-1, with no clear D. V gave up 2 bases and J gave up 1 base, with 15 bases separating them. The CDR3 totals 17 residues. CDR1 is SGHTA and CDR2 is FQGTGA in the germline V gene. CDR3 sequence: CASSLAGSGLSYNEQFF. The CDR3 nucleotides read TGTGCCAGCAGCTTAGCCGGCTCGGGCCTGTCCTACAATGAGCAGTTCTTC.

The chain uses TRBV2 and TRBJ1-2; D is ambiguous. With 2 bases removed from V and 6 bases from J, the gap between germline ends came to 10 bases. The CDR3 is 13 amino acids. Germline-derived CDR1 and CDR2 are SNHLY and FYNNEI. The CDR3 reads CASSEIPSDGYTF. CDR3 bases: TGTGCCAGCAGTGAAATACCTTCCGATGGCTACACCTTC.

The chain combines TRBV5-5 with TRBJ1-3, with 7 bases aligning to TRBD1. CDR1 is SGHKS, CDR2 YYEKEE, per germline (reference sequence). V gave up 4 bases and J gave up 0 bases; unmatched junction bases: 13. The CDR3 covers 18 residues. The CDR3 reads CASSHLQTGPSSGNTIYF. Here the CDR3 DNA reads TGTGCCAGCAGCCACTTACAGACAGGGCCGAGCTCTGGAAACACCATATATTTT.

The chain joins TRBV5-5 to TRBJ1-5; D call uncertain. The CDR3 totals 15 residues. V lost 0 bases, J lost 0 bases, and 7 bases lay in between. In germline, CDR1 is SGHKS, CDR2 YYEKEE (reference sequence). CDR3 residues: CASSLVGNSNQPQHF. CDR3 nucleotide sequence: TGTGCCAGCAGCTTGGTGGGCAATAGCAATCAGCCCCAGCATTTT.

The genes are TRBV2 and TRBJ2-7; D is perhaps TRBD1 or TRBD2 (5 bases each). This CDR3 has 14 residues. Deletions cut 8 bases from V and 0 bases from J, with 14 bases between. Germline CDR1 and CDR2: SNHLY and FYNNEI. This chain's CDR3 is CASRRDVSSYEQYF. The CDR3 DNA reads as TGTGCCAGCCGACGGGACGTGAGCTCCTACGAGCAGTACTTC.

This clone was detected ten times or more. The chain has TRBV2 and TRBJ2-2; D remains unclear. Trimming left V 7 bases short and J 6 bases short, with 12 bases between. The CDR3 spans 13 residues. Germline values: CDR1 SNHLY, CDR2 FYNNEI. The CDR3 DNA reads as TGTGCCAGCAACCCTGGGTTCTCCGGGGAGCTGTTTTTT. Its translation is CASNPGFSGELFF.

This clone was observed a handful of times. The V gene is TRBV11-2, the J gene TRBJ2-7, with 9 bases that match TRBD1. The CDR3 has 13 amino acids. Germline CDR1 SGHAT, CDR2 FQNNGV. V dropped 8 bases and J dropped 3; count of bases not matched to a gene: 5. The CDR3 reads CASVGQGNYEQYF. The CDR3 DNA reads TGTGCCAGCGTTGGACAGGGGAACTACGAGCAGTACTTC.

The gene calls are TRBV6-5 and TRBJ2-7, with D perhaps matching TRBD1 (6 bases). Germline assignment: CDR1 MNHEY and CDR2 SVGAGI. Between the trimmed V and J ends, which lost 4 bases and 7 bases, there was a span of 11 bases. The CDR3 is made up of 12 amino acids. The CDR3 sequence: CASSSQGYEQYF. The CDR3 nucleotides are TGTGCCAGCAGTTCACAGGGTTATGAGCAGTACTTC.

The table lists this clone with a few counts. This chain links TRBV2 with TRBJ2-3, with TRBD2 identical over 10 bases. The CDR3 loop spans 15 amino acids. V trimming: 4 bases; J trimming: 1 base; junction bases outside the gene matches: 2. CDR1 is SNHLY and CDR2 is FYNNEI in the germline V gene. This CDR3 is CASSALAGGTDTQYF. CDR3 sequence (DNA): TGTGCCAGCAGTGCTCTAGCGGGGGGCACAGATACGCAGTATTTT.

The genes are TRBV10-3 and TRBJ1-1; 7 bases map to TRBD1. The CDR3 loop spans 12 amino acids. Germline assignment: CDR1 ENHRY and CDR2 SYGVKD. V shed 6 bases, J shed 5 bases, and the junction held 3 bases outside the gene matches. The CDR3 here is CAISDRETEAFF. DNA for the CDR3: TGTGCCATCAGCGACAGGGAAACTGAAGCTTTCTTT.

V and J are TRBV14 and TRBJ2-3; no clear D gene. The CDR3 spans 11 residues. Looked up from germline, CDR1 is SGHDN and CDR2 is FVKESK. Deletions cut 6 bases from V and 6 bases from J, with 7 bases between. CDR3 nucleotides: TGTGCCAGCAGTCGCAGGGATACGCAGTATTTT. Its translation is CASSRRDTQYF.

This clone was detected a few times. The rearrangement uses TRBV30 and TRBJ2-4; 9 positions agree with TRBD1. The CDR3 runs 14 residues. Germline trimming cut 0 bases from V and 7 bases from J; bases unmatched to any gene: 4. The germline V gene encodes CDR1 GTSNPN and CDR2 SVGIG (reference sequence). CDR3 DNA: TGTGCCTGGAGTGTAGGGACAGGGACGAACATTCAGTACTTC. The encoded protein is CAWSVGTGTNIQYF.

The CDR3 sequence: CASSLDPGPNTGELFF. The CDR3 DNA reads TGTGCCAGCAGCTTAGATCCGGGACCTAACACCGGGGAGCTGTTTTTT. V usage is TRBV11-3 and J usage is TRBJ2-2, with D perhaps matching TRBD1 or TRBD2 (5 bases each). The germline V gene has CDR1 SGHNT and CDR2 YENEEA. Trimming took off 0 bases at V and 2 bases at J, with 10 bases between the two ends. The CDR3 covers 16 residues.

This chain links TRBV28 with TRBJ2-7; tentative D call: TRBD1 (6 bases). Germline V gene sequence: CDR1 MDHEN, CDR2 SYDVKM. Trimming left V 4 bases short and J 9 bases short, with 16 bases between. The CDR3 runs 13 residues. Here the CDR3 DNA reads TGTGCCAGCAGTTACACCAGGGGAATGGTGCAGTACTTC. Its protein is CASSYTRGMVQYF.

The gene calls are TRBV5-1 and TRBJ2-3, with TRBD2 identical over 10 bases. V was pared by 6 bases and J by 3 bases, with 10 bases of the junction left unmatched. This CDR3 has 16 amino acids. CDR1 and CDR2 from the germline V gene are SGHRS and YFSETQ. This CDR3 is CASTPSGRAITDTQYF. The CDR3 DNA reads as TGCGCCAGCACCCCCAGCGGGAGGGCCATTACAGATACGCAGTATTTT.

This clone has only a few counts. The V and J genes are TRBV10-3 and TRBJ1-3; D gene uncertain. CDR1 and CDR2 from the germline V gene are ENHRY and SYGVKD. Deletions cut 7 bases from V and 4 bases from J, with 8 bases between. This CDR3 spans 12 amino acids. The CDR3 DNA sequence: TGTGCCATCATCGGTGAGGGAAACACCATATATTTT. Protein: CAIIGEGNTIYF.

The chain joins TRBV5-8 to TRBJ2-5, with a weak D call TRBD1 (7 bases). With 5 bases removed from V and 4 bases from J, the gap between germline ends came to 12 bases. The CDR3 runs 13 residues. From germline, CDR1 is SGHTS and CDR2 YDEGEE. The chain's CDR3 is CASRNRGGETQYF. CDR3 in DNA: TGTGCCAGCAGGAACAGGGGAGGAGAGACCCAGTACTTC.

The chain recombines TRBV19 with TRBJ1-1; the D gene is possibly TRBD1 (5 bases). The CDR3 loop spans 13 amino acids. Trimming cost V 11 bases and J 5 bases, with 18 bases left between them. The V gene's germline CDR1 is LNHDA and CDR2 SQIVND (reference sequence). The CDR3 DNA reads as TGTGCCTCCCAGGGACGGGACCGGACTGAAGCTTTCTTT. Translated, it gives CASQGRDRTEAFF.

With respect to this clone: One end of the junction varies from germline; a read error may be responsible. The chain links TRBV7-2 to TRBJ1-4; D uncertain. Germline V gene data show CDR1 as SGHTA and CDR2 as FQGNSA. CDR3 length equals 14 residues. Here the CDR3 DNA reads TGTGCCAGCAGCTTAGCGGGGTCTAAGGAAAAACTGTTTTTT. Protein sequence: CASSLAGSKEKLFF.

There are a few counts of this clone. V and J are TRBV4-1 and TRBJ1-6; 7 nucleotides agree with TRBD1. The CDR3 is 15 residues long. The germline gives CDR1 MGHRA, CDR2 YSYEKL. The V and J ends lost 0 bases and 9 bases, in that order; junction bases with no gene match: 5. In DNA, the CDR3 is TGCGCCAGCAGCCAAGAGGGGACAGTTGCTTCACCCCTCCACTTT. Translation gives CASSQEGTVASPLHF.